Shown below are 8 T cell receptor beta chains from a single sample sequenced in a study of preoperative IRX-2 immunotherapy in early breast cancer. Assay: immunoSEQ multiplex PCR; the TCRdb copy retains only in-frame clones and omits some. The sample consists of about 24,000 clones, about 87% of them appearing once. Described treatment: preoperative locoregional IRX-2 cytokine immunotherapy. The source material was tumor tissue, sampled after IRX-2 immunotherapy. The receptor set was obtained from a human donor with breast cancer.

The chain is built from TRBV18 and TRBJ1-1, with D perhaps matching TRBD1 (5 bases). Deletions cut 5 bases from V and 0 bases from J, with 13 bases between. CDR1 and CDR2 from the germline V gene are KGHSH and LQKENI. The CDR3 covers 15 residues. The CDR3 DNA reads TGTGCCAGCTCAGTGCGGGGAGGGGTGAACACTGAAGCTTTCTTT. Translated, it gives CASSVRGGVNTEAFF.

The rearrangement links TRBV19 to TRBJ2-7, with 7 positions matching TRBD2. The CDR3 runs 12 residues. V lost 2 bases and J lost 7; bases outside the gene matches: 2. Per germline, CDR1 LNHDA and CDR2 SQIVND (reference sequence). CDR3 sequence (DNA): TGTGCCAGTAGTATACGCGGGGGTGAGCAGTACTTC. Protein sequence: CASSIRGGEQYF.

The chain joins TRBV7-8 to TRBJ2-3; 10 bases line up with TRBD2. Germline values: CDR1 SGHVS, CDR2 FQNEAQ. The CDR3 is 20 residues long. V was pared by 1 base and J by 0 bases, with 13 bases of the junction left unmatched. This CDR3 reads CASSLVSASGGLASTDTQYF. CDR3 in DNA: TGTGCCAGCAGCTTAGTATCAGCTAGCGGGGGTTTGGCTAGCACAGATACGCAGTATTTT.

Regarding this clone: Germline is not matched at one junction end, which may reflect a read error. The chain is built from TRBV28 and TRBJ1-5, with D possibly being TRBD1 (6 bases). Germline V lookup: CDR1 MDHEN, CDR2 SYDVKM. The CDR3 is 11 amino acids. The CDR3 reads CASRSTGLALF. CDR3 bases: TGTGCCAGCAGGTCGACAGGCCTAGCCCTTTTT.

V usage is TRBV9 and J usage is TRBJ2-7, with 8 bases lining up with TRBD2. CDR1 SGDLS and CDR2 YYNGEE come from the germline V gene. Trimming at V came to 3 bases and at J to 7 bases, leaving 9 bases not matched to a gene. CDR3 length: 14 amino acids. The CDR3 coding sequence is TGTGCCAGCAGCGAGGTAGCGGGGCCGGGGGAGCAGTACTTC. It is translated as CASSEVAGPGEQYF.

This clone appeared a few times. This sequence joins TRBV6-1 and TRBJ2-5, with 9 bases lining up with TRBD1. V trimming: 0 bases; J trimming: 2 bases; junction bases outside the gene matches: 4. This CDR3 is built from 16 residues. The germline V gene encodes CDR1 MNHNS and CDR2 SASEGT. The CDR3 DNA follows: TGTGCCAGCAGTGAAGCGGGACAGGGCATACAAGAGACCCAGTACTTC. Encoded protein: CASSEAGQGIQETQYF.

The chain employs TRBV5-6 and TRBJ2-3, with a tentative D call TRBD1 (5 bases). Trimming left V 2 bases short and J 0 bases short, with 10 bases between. Germline-derived CDR1 and CDR2 are SGHDT and YYEEEE. The CDR3 sequence is 15 residues long. In DNA form, the CDR3 reads TGTGCCAGCAGCTTAACTGGGGCTAGCACAGATACGCAGTATTTT. It is translated as CASSLTGASTDTQYF.

The V call is TRBV15, the J call TRBJ1-2; maybe TRBD1 (5 bases). V was trimmed by 1 base and J by 4 bases, leaving 13 bases between them. The CDR3 spans 15 residues. The germline V gene encodes CDR1 LNHNV and CDR2 YYDKDF (reference sequence). The CDR3 region is CATSRGGERSYGYTF. The CDR3 DNA reads TGTGCCACCAGCAGAGGGGGGGAAAGGAGCTATGGCTACACCTTC.